A selection of T cell receptor beta chains follows, all from one sample in a study of response to subunit inactivated influenza vaccine. Each CDR3 protein is one row after TCRdb ran MiXCR on the RT-PCR reads. The sample includes some 540,000 distinct CDR3 sequences, around 25% of them seen just once. These records were also assigned to another study, of T cells expressing NK-cell markers.

This specimen was CD4+ T cells sorted from PBMCs, taken about 11 days after vaccination. The origin of the receptors is a man in his fifties who received an inactivated influenza vaccine. CDR3s include the opening cysteine and the closing phenylalanine or tryptophan. Fields, in order: clone size, J gene, D gene, V gene, CDR3 protein, CDR3 DNA. D genes are given only for firm matches. Expanded clones get a size class; other rows say once, few or many, or leave the size out.

>few|TRBJ2-7|TRBD2|TRBV2
CASRGGGYSYEQYF
TGTGCCAGCAGGGGGGGGGGTTACTCCTACGAGCAGTACTTC
>NA|TRBJ2-1|NA|TRBV14
CASSQVDPYRGNEQFF
TGTGCCAGCAGCCAAGTTGATCCCTACCGGGGGAATGAGCAGTTCTTC
>NA|TRBJ2-7|TRBD1|TRBV4-3
CASSLTGTGDTEQYF
TGCGCCAGCAGCCTAACCGGGACAGGGGATACCGAGCAGTACTTC
>few|TRBJ2-5|TRBD2|TRBV6-2/TRBV6-3
CASSYSRTSGRLGF
TGTGCCAGCAGTTACTCGAGGACTAGCGGGAGATTGGGGTTC
>many|TRBJ2-1|NA|TRBV6-2/TRBV6-3
CASSGLYNEQFF
TGTGCCAGTTCGGGATTATACAATGAGCAGTTCTTC
>NA|TRBJ1-1|NA|TRBV28
CASSDHRRNTEAFF
TGTGCCAGCAGTGATCATAGGCGGAACACTGAAGCTTTCTTT
>few|TRBJ2-5|NA|TRBV11-1
CASSVTPGQETQYF
TGTGCCAGCAGCGTGACTCCGGGACAAGAGACCCAGTACTTC
>NA|TRBJ1-1|NA|TRBV5-5
CASSQTDENTEAFF
TGTGCCAGCAGCCAGACAGATGAGAACACTGAAGCTTTCTTT
>few|TRBJ2-2|NA|TRBV5-1
CASRSEGPGELFF
TGCGCCAGCAGATCCGAGGGCCCCGGGGAGCTGTTTTTT
>NA|TRBJ1-6|TRBD1|TRBV20-1
CSGLQGASSPLHF
TGCAGTGGTTTGCAGGGGGCCAGTTCACCCCTCCACTTT
>many|TRBJ1-3|TRBD1|TRBV7-8
CASSTRDRRSNTIYF
TGTGCCAGCAGCACTCGGGACAGGCGTTCGAACACCATATATTTT
>NA|TRBJ2-1|TRBD2|TRBV29-1
CSVEDPIPLTSGSHNEQFF
TGCAGCGTTGAAGACCCCATACCCTTAACTAGCGGGAGCCACAATGAGCAGTTCTTC
>NA|TRBJ2-3|NA|TRBV15
CATSRGGSDTQYF
TGTGCCACCAGCAGAGGGGGATCAGATACGCAGTATTTT
>NA|TRBJ1-1|NA|TRBV28
CASRPSGGSDTEAFF
TGTGCCAGCAGGCCCTCGGGGGGGTCGGACACTGAAGCTTTCTTT
>few|TRBJ2-2|TRBD2|TRBV3-1
CASTPGGHNTGELFF
TGTGCCAGCACCCCGGGGGGGCATAACACCGGGGAGCTGTTTTTT
>NA|TRBJ2-7|NA|TRBV5-1
CASSLSATADEQYF
TGCGCCAGCAGCTTGTCGGCCACAGCCGACGAGCAGTACTTC
>few|TRBJ1-2|NA|TRBV4-2
CASSQDVGYSYGYTF
TGTGCCAGCAGCCAAGACGTGGGCTACAGCTATGGCTACACCTTC
>NA|TRBJ2-5|NA|TRBV5-1
CASSLVGAETQYF
TGCGCCAGCAGCTTGGTGGGCGCGGAGACCCAGTACTTC
>NA|TRBJ2-2|NA|TRBV3-1
CASSTGTLGTGELFF
TGTGCCAGCAGTACCGGGACTCTCGGCACCGGGGAGCTGTTTTTT
>few|TRBJ2-2|NA|TRBV5-1
CASSWVGYGNTGELFF
TGCGCCAGCAGCTGGGTTGGGTATGGGAACACCGGGGAGCTGTTTTTT
>few|TRBJ2-5|TRBD1|TRBV6-1
CASREGQKETQYF
TGTGCCAGCAGAGAGGGACAGAAAGAGACCCAGTACTTC
>few|TRBJ2-7|TRBD1|TRBV4-3
CASSQQTGTGGYEQYF
TGCGCCAGCAGCCAACAAACCGGGACAGGGGGCTACGAGCAGTACTTC
>few|TRBJ2-1|TRBD2|TRBV6-5
CASSYTGLAGGREQFF
TGTGCCAGCAGTTACACGGGACTAGCGGGAGGTAGGGAGCAGTTCTTC
>many|TRBJ2-1|NA|TRBV20-1
CSAFEQFF
TGCAGTGCTTTCGAGCAGTTCTTC